A single sample is the source of the 3 T cell receptor beta chains below, sequenced in a study of blood T cell repertoires in COVID-19. Using immunoSEQ multiplex PCR, the repertoire was profiled, and TCRdb retains in-frame clones only, with some absent. The table includes some 130,000 clones, about 78% detected once. Material for sequencing was peripheral blood. The receptors were gathered from a man in his 60s who had recovered from COVID-19.

V and J are TRBV4-3 and TRBJ2-3; 10 bases are shared with TRBD2. The CDR3 loop spans 16 amino acids. V gave up 0 bases and J gave up 8 bases; unmatched junction bases: 8. Germline loops: CDR1 LGHNA, CDR2 YSLEER. For the CDR3, the DNA is TGCGCCAGCAGCCAAGATCTAGCGGGGGCCGGAGGTACGCAGTATTTT. Translated: CASSQDLAGAGGTQYF.

This clone was seen once. The chain links TRBV28 to TRBJ1-5; possibly TRBD1 for D (6 bases). The ends were cut back, 5 bases at V and 7 bases at J, with 9 bases in the middle. Germline loops: CDR1 MDHEN, CDR2 SYDVKM. The CDR3 length is 12 residues. CDR3 coding DNA: TGTGCCAGCAGTCCAGGGGTACAGCCCCAGCATTTT. This translates into CASSPGVQPQHF.

V and J are TRBV28 and TRBJ2-1; D may be TRBD1 (5 bases). V was clipped by 7 bases and J by 0 bases, with 13 bases between them. Germline V CDR1 and CDR2: MDHEN, SYDVKM. The CDR3 has 15 residues. The CDR3 DNA follows: TGTGCCAGCATTAGCAGGGCTCGCTCCTACAATGAGCAGTTCTTC. Translated, it gives CASISRARSYNEQFF.